This passage covers 11 T cell receptor beta chains from one sample sequenced in a study of graft-versus-host responses after intestinal transplantation (dated by TCRdb to about 2021). Library preparation used the immunoSEQ multiplex PCR assay. Sourced from immuneACCESS, this table was stored by TCRdb with only in-frame sequences that have V and J called. A share of the clones is absent; for the studies checked, an unresolved V gene accounts for under half, and the remainder has no known explanation. For this sample the table gives about 81,000 clones, of which 85% to 90% were detected only once. The ten largest clonotypes hold 0.3% to 0.4% of the sample. What these receptors recognize is not known. The sample's time point label is to be understood as: cells obtained before transplantation from donor or recipient. The sequenced sample was unstimulated CD4+ T cells sorted from spleen or lymph node cells, obtained before intestinal transplant. These receptors were taken from a human donor who received an intestinal transplant.

This clone came up a few times. As DNA, the CDR3 is TGTGCCAGCGGACTAGCGGGAAACAATGAGCAGTTCTTC. It yields the protein CASGLAGNNEQFF. The J gene is TRBJ2-1, the V gene TRBV6-6; 12 nucleotides match TRBD2. Germline values: CDR1 MNHNY, CDR2 SVGAGI (reference sequence). V was clipped by 8 bases and J by 5 bases; unmatched bases: 1. There are 13 residues in the CDR3.

CDR3 sequence (DNA): TGCAGCGGGCGGACAGGGGGCGAAAAACTGTTTTTT. This gives the protein CSGRTGGEKLFF. This rearrangement joins TRBV29-1 to TRBJ1-4, with TRBD1 matching 11 bases. The junction had 3 bases not matched to a gene; V was cut back by 7 bases and J by 8 bases. The CDR3 is 12 residues long. CDR1 SQVTM and CDR2 ANQGSEA come from the germline V gene.

V gene TRBV9 combines with J gene TRBJ2-2; 7 positions agree with TRBD2. This CDR3 is built from 13 residues. J was trimmed by 6 bases and V by 1 base; bases with no gene match: 0. CDR1 is SGDLS, CDR2 YYNGEE, per germline. The CDR3 loop is CASSVTSAGELFF. In DNA form, the CDR3 reads TGTGCCAGCAGCGTAACTAGCGCCGGGGAGCTGTTTTTT.

The chain is built from TRBV27 and TRBJ2-3, with 8 bases lining up with TRBD1. The CDR3 sequence is 15 residues long. V lost 4 bases and J lost 3; bases outside the gene matches: 6. The germline V gene encodes CDR1 MNHEY and CDR2 SMNVEV (reference sequence). The CDR3 DNA reads TGTGCCAGCAGTTGGACAGGGCTGTTGACAGATACGCAGTATTTT. Translated: CASSWTGLLTDTQYF.

This clone appeared a few times. V gene TRBV28 combines with J gene TRBJ2-7, with TRBD2 identical over 11 bases. The CDR3 runs to 14 residues. Germline assignment: CDR1 MDHEN and CDR2 SYDVKM. After removal of 5 bases from V and 2 bases from J, the junction contained 2 bases not matched to a gene. CDR3 amino acids: CASSLAGGPYEQYF. CDR3 DNA sequence: TGTGCCAGCAGTCTAGCGGGAGGCCCCTACGAGCAGTACTTC.

The chain joins TRBV27 to TRBJ1-4; the D gene is possibly TRBD1 (5 bases). Trimming cost V 2 bases and J 10 bases, with 23 bases left between them. Germline CDR1 is MNHEY and CDR2 is SMNVEV (reference sequence). The CDR3 loop spans 17 amino acids. The CDR3 reads CASSLKGFGGRMAKLFF. The CDR3 DNA sequence: TGTGCCAGCAGTTTAAAGGGGTTCGGTGGGAGGATGGCAAAACTGTTTTTT.

The chain links TRBV6-4 to TRBJ2-2; weak D call: TRBD1 (6 bases). Trimming removed 4 bases at V and 8 bases at J, with 8 bases between. CDR1 MRHNA and CDR2 SNTAGT come from the germline V gene. This CDR3 comprises 12 residues. The CDR3 region is CASSAQGGELFF. CDR3 in DNA: TGTGCCAGCAGTGCACAGGGTGGGGAGCTGTTTTTT.

This chain links TRBV11-3 with TRBJ2-2, with TRBD1 matching over 8 bases. The CDR3 has 15 amino acids. Germline V gene data show CDR1 as SGHNT and CDR2 as YENEEA. Trimming removed 5 bases from V and 4 bases from J; junction bases left unmatched: 6. CDR3 protein: CASSPGQGATGELFF. The DNA for the CDR3 is TGTGCCAGCAGCCCCGGACAGGGTGCCACCGGGGAGCTGTTTTTT.

This CDR3 is CSTLRFGNTEAFF. The CDR3 DNA follows: TGCAGCACCTTGAGGTTTGGAAACACTGAAGCTTTCTTT. This chain joins TRBV29-1 and TRBJ1-1; D gene unclear. Germline V lookup: CDR1 SQVTM, CDR2 ANQGSEA. The CDR3 extends over 13 amino acids. V lost 8 bases and J lost 2, with 15 bases in between.

The chain's CDR3 is CASGQGYNEQFF. The CDR3 nucleotides are TGTGCCAGCGGACAGGGGTACAATGAGCAGTTCTTC. This chain connects TRBV6-5 to TRBJ2-1, with 9 bases aligning to TRBD1. CDR3 length equals 12 residues. Germline V lookup: CDR1 MNHEY, CDR2 SVGAGI. V dropped 8 bases and J dropped 4; count of bases not matched to a gene: 0.

The chain has TRBV18 and TRBJ2-2; TRBD1 is a possible D gene (5 bases). The CDR3 consists of 14 residues. V was shortened by 2 bases and J by 5 bases, with 9 bases between the two germline ends. CDR1 is KGHSH, CDR2 LQKENI, per germline. CDR3 coding DNA: TGTGCCAGCTCACCAAAGGACAAGACCGGGGAGCTGTTTTTT. This gives the protein CASSPKDKTGELFF.